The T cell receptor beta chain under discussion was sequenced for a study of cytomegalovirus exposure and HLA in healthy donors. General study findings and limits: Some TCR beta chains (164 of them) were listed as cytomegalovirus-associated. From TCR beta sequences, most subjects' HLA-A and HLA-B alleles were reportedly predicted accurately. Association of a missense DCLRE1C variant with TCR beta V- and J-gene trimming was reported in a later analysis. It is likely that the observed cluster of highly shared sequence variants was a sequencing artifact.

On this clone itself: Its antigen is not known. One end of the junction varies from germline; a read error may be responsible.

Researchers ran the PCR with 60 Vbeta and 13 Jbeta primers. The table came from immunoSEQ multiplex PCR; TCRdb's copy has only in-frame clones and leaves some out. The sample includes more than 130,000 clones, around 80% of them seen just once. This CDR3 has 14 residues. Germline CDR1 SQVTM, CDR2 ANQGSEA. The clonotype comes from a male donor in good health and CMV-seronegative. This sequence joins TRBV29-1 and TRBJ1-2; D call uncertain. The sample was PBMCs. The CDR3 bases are TGCAGCTTTGAATCAATGGGCAGTGAGTATGGCTACACCTTC. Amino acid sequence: CSFESMGSEYGYTF. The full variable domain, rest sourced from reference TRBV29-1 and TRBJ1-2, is SAVISQKPSRDICQRGTSLTIQCQVDSQVTMMFWYRQQPGQSLTLIATANQGSEATYESGFVIDKFPISRPNLTFSTLTVSNMSPEDSSIYLCSFESMGSEYGYTFGSGTRLTVV.